The rows below give T cell receptor beta chains drawn from one sample of a study of blood T cells in healthy people across ages. TCRdb called the 5' RACE reads again in MiXCR, with one record for every CDR3 protein. Altogether hundreds of thousands of distinct CDR3 sequences are present, 22% being singletons, with the ten largest covering under 25%. The sample consisted of blood. Receptors originate from an older man in good health. The CDR3 runs from the conserved cysteine through the conserved F or W. D genes are given only for firm matches. Size is stated for part of the rows, as once, few or many counts, or as a class when the clone is expanded.

clone size	D gene	V gene	J gene	CDR3 protein	CDR3 DNA
-	TRBD1	TRBV18	TRBJ1-3	CDSSERPSTGVGNTIYF	TGTGACAGCTCGGAGAGACCGTCGACAGGGGTTGGAAACACCATATATTTT
-	-	TRBV12-3/TRBV12-4	TRBJ2-4	CASSVPGGNIQYF	TGTGCCAGCAGCGTCCCTGGGGGAAACATTCAGTACTTC
-	TRBD2	TRBV4-3	TRBJ2-7	CASSQVFGTSGSYEQYF	TGCGCCAGCAGCCAAGTATTCGGAACTAGCGGCTCCTACGAGCAGTACTTC
few	-	TRBV20-1	TRBJ1-2	CSARAGQGGYGYTF	TGCAGTGCTAGAGCAGGTCAGGGCGGCTATGGCTACACCTTC
-	-	TRBV28	TRBJ1-1	CASFTHSVGNTEAFF	TGTGCCAGCTTCACTCATAGCGTAGGGAACACTGAAGCTTTCTTT
-	-	TRBV20-1	TRBJ1-4	CSARGGQLATTNEKLFF	TGCAGTGCTAGAGGAGGGCAGTTGGCCACAACTAATGAAAAACTGTTTTTT
many	-	TRBV20-1	TRBJ2-3	CSARAGGPSTDTQYF	TGCAGTGCTAGAGCTGGGGGGCCTAGCACAGATACGCAGTATTTT
-	-	TRBV19	TRBJ2-1	CASSSNGVSSYNEQFF	TGTGCCAGTAGTTCAAACGGAGTTAGCTCCTACAATGAGCAGTTCTTC
-	TRBD1	TRBV29-1	TRBJ2-5	CSVLDRGEETQYF	TGCAGCGTGCTGGACAGGGGAGAAGAGACCCAGTACTTC
-	-	TRBV30	TRBJ2-5	CAWDPGFRETQYF	TGTGCCTGGGACCCGGGGTTCAGGGAGACCCAGTACTTC
once	-	TRBV29-1	TRBJ2-2	CSVTFGGGYTGALFF	TGCAGCGTTACCTTCGGCGGTGGGTACACCGGGGCGCTGTTTTTT
-	-	TRBV29-1	TRBJ2-3	CSVEPNNRATDTQYF	TGCAGCGTTGAACCAAATAACCGTGCCACAGATACGCAGTATTTT
-	-	TRBV7-9	TRBJ1-1	CASSLGGAGDTEAFF	TGTGCCAGCAGCTTAGGAGGGGCCGGGGACACTGAAGCTTTCTTT
-	TRBD2	TRBV4-3	TRBJ2-1	CASSQDLAARNEQFF	TGCGCCAGCAGCCAAGATCTAGCGGCTAGGAATGAGCAGTTCTTC
few	-	TRBV7-2	TRBJ2-3	CASSYGGGTDTQYF	TGTGCCAGCAGCTACGGGGGAGGCACAGATACGCAGTATTTT
few	-	TRBV19	TRBJ2-7	CASSDTGRSTYEQYF	TGTGCCAGTAGTGATACGGGACGGAGTACCTACGAGCAGTACTTC
-	TRBD2	TRBV20-1	TRBJ2-1	CSASPLADNEQFF	TGCAGTGCCTCCCCCCTAGCGGACAATGAGCAGTTCTTC
few	-	TRBV12-3/TRBV12-4	TRBJ2-1	CASSPYGSSSYNEQFF	TGTGCCAGCAGTCCATACGGGTCGAGCTCCTACAATGAGCAGTTCTTC
few	-	TRBV20-1	TRBJ1-1	CSIYRGRNTEAFF	TGCAGTATATACCGGGGGCGGAACACTGAAGCTTTCTTT
few	-	TRBV6-6	TRBJ2-5	CASSYSGRETQYF	TGTGCCAGCAGTTACTCGGGTAGAGAGACCCAGTACTTC
-	-	TRBV3-1	TRBJ2-1	CASSPLTNNEQFF	TGTGCCAGCAGCCCCCTAACCAACAATGAGCAGTTCTTC
few	-	TRBV7-9	TRBJ1-4	CASSSGWAASTNEKLFF	TGTGCCAGCAGCTCGGGTTGGGCAGCTTCAACTAATGAAAAACTGTTTTTT
-	-	TRBV7-2	TRBJ2-4	CASSLVGAPNIQYF	TGTGCCAGCAGCTTAGTGGGGGCCCCAAACATTCAGTACTTC
many	-	TRBV7-2	TRBJ2-3	CASSLTGVSTDTQYF	TGTGCCAGCAGCTTAACAGGTGTGAGCACAGATACGCAGTATTTT
few	TRBD2	TRBV3-1	TRBJ2-4	CASSSGLAGVVAKNIQYF	TGTGCCAGCAGCTCCGGACTAGCGGGAGTCGTAGCCAAAAACATTCAGTACTTC
-	-	TRBV7-7	TRBJ2-2	CASSPFKGSRGELFF	TGTGCCAGCAGCCCCTTCAAGGGTTCACGTGGGGAGCTGTTTTTT
-	-	TRBV2	TRBJ1-2	CASSADSPGYGYTF	TGTGCCAGCAGTGCCGACAGCCCGGGATATGGCTACACCTTC
few	-	TRBV20-1	TRBJ2-4	CSANQFIQYF	TGCAGTGCTAATCAGTTCATTCAGTACTTC
-	-	TRBV28	TRBJ1-5	CASSFVRSGRVLNQPQHF	TGTGCCAGCAGTTTTGTCCGAAGCGGCAGGGTTTTGAATCAGCCCCAGCATTTT
-	-	TRBV7-9	TRBJ1-2	CASSSPTEGGSKNGYTF	TGTGCCAGCAGCTCCCCCACGGAAGGGGGAAGTAAAAATGGCTACACCTTC
few	-	TRBV9	TRBJ2-3	CASSLLGTQATDTQYF	TGTGCCAGCAGTCTCCTCGGGACTCAAGCCACAGATACGCAGTATTTT
few	-	TRBV2	TRBJ1-2	CASRGNGVSYGYTF	TGTGCCAGCAGGGGAAACGGGGTTAGCTATGGCTACACCTTC
few	-	TRBV7-2	TRBJ2-5	CASSVGEQGQETQYF	TGTGCCAGCAGCGTAGGAGAGCAGGGCCAAGAGACCCAGTACTTC
many	-	TRBV7-2	TRBJ2-4	CASSLDRAKNIQYF	TGTGCCAGCAGCTTAGACAGGGCCAAAAACATTCAGTACTTC
-	TRBD1	TRBV9	TRBJ1-2	CASSARPGQENYGYTF	TGTGCCAGCAGCGCCCGCCCCGGACAGGAAAACTATGGCTACACCTTC
few	-	TRBV29-1	TRBJ2-5	CSGARGTGQETQYF	TGCAGCGGCGCAAGGGGTACGGGGCAAGAGACCCAGTACTTC
-	-	TRBV29-1	TRBJ2-3	CSAGQGSTDTQYF	TGCAGCGCCGGACAAGGGAGCACAGATACGCAGTATTTT